This entry lists 24 T cell receptor beta chains sequenced from one sample in a study of vaccination and CD4 T cells after COVID-19. Cultured CD4+ T cell DNA was sequenced using the Oncomine TCR Beta short-read assay. TCRdb re-called the PCR reads through MiXCR, storing one row per CDR3 protein. The sample comprises more than 15,000 distinct CDR3 sequences, around 48% of which are singletons, and 13% rests with the top ten. These receptors lack a known antigen. Time point denoted: late sampling 161 to 241 days after vaccination in three convalescent patients. Noted treatment: approximately 9-day PBMC culture with coronavirus spike peptide pools or control peptides (ViraFEST assay). The sequences come from CD4+ T cells from blood, cultured in vitro, collected about 7 months after SARS-CoV-2 vaccination. These receptors were collected from a human donor who had recovered from COVID-19.

This clonotype was observed a handful of times. This chain uses TRBV6-1 with TRBJ1-2, with D unresolved. The CDR3 is 15 amino acids. The germline V gene encodes CDR1 MNHNS and CDR2 SASEGT. Between the trimmed V and J ends, which lost 5 bases and 7 bases, there was a span of 20 bases. For the CDR3, the DNA is TGTGCCAGCAGTAACCCCCAGCGTCGGCCTCTTGGCTACACCTTC. Its protein is CASSNPQRRPLGYTF.

The chain recombines TRBV7-2 with TRBJ1-2, with 7 bases that match TRBD1. Germline trimming cut 5 bases from V and 3 bases from J; bases unmatched to any gene: 6. CDR1 SGHTA and CDR2 FQGNSA come from the germline V gene. The CDR3 is 14 amino acids. This CDR3 reads CASSPGRGDYGYTF. The CDR3 region has the DNA TGTGCCAGCAGCCCCGGCAGGGGGGACTATGGCTACACCTTC.

The table lists this clonotype with a few counts. The chain has TRBV7-6 and TRBJ1-2; 10 nucleotides match TRBD1. The length of the CDR3 is 14 residues. The J segment lost 8 bases and the V segment lost 1 base, leaving 4 bases of the junction unmatched. Germline CDR1 SGHVS, CDR2 FNYEAQ. CDR3 sequence: CASSLVATGGGYTF. The CDR3, as DNA: TGTGCCAGCAGCTTAGTGGCGACAGGGGGCGGCTACACCTTC.

The rearrangement joins TRBV20-1 to TRBJ1-1; 7 bases match TRBD1. This CDR3 is built from 11 residues. CDR1 is DFQATT, CDR2 SNEGSKA, per germline (reference sequence). After removal of 3 bases from V and 7 bases from J, the junction contained 2 bases not matched to a gene. Here the CDR3 reads CSARGTVEAFF. CDR3 nucleotide sequence: TGCAGTGCTAGGGGGACAGTTGAAGCTTTCTTT.

This clonotype occurred a few times. CDR3 bases: TGCGCCAGCAGCCAAGAAGCAGGGCGGAAGACCCAGTACTTC. It yields the protein CASSQEAGRKTQYF. The gene calls are TRBV4-1 and TRBJ2-5; tentative D call: TRBD1 (5 bases). The length of the CDR3 is 14 residues. The germline CDR1 and CDR2 sequences are MGHRA and YSYEKL. The ends were cut back, 0 bases at V and 6 bases at J, with 11 bases in the middle.

This rearrangement joins TRBV20-1 to TRBJ2-5, with D possibly matching TRBD1 (6 bases). V dropped 3 bases and J dropped 8 bases, with 25 bases sitting between them. CDR1 and CDR2 (germline): DFQATT, SNEGSKA (reference sequence). The CDR3 totals 16 residues. The CDR3 reads CSARKVWGQPLATQYF. As DNA, the CDR3 is TGCAGTGCTAGGAAGGTTTGGGGGCAGCCGCTAGCCACCCAGTACTTC.

This clonotype was seen only a few times. The chain carries TRBV7-2 and TRBJ2-5; TRBD2 matches 9 bases. J gave up 1 base and V 1 base, and 10 bases lay outside the gene matches. From germline, CDR1 is SGHTA and CDR2 FQGNSA. The CDR3 loop spans 18 amino acids. CDR3 region: CASSLGSTTSGPQETQYF. The CDR3 coding sequence is TGTGCCAGCAGCTTAGGATCTACGACTAGCGGTCCCCAAGAGACCCAGTACTTC.

This sequence joins TRBV15 and TRBJ2-2; maybe TRBD1 (6 bases). The CDR3 totals 16 residues. V lost 9 bases to trimming and J lost 1 base, with 18 bases between them. From germline, CDR1 is LNHNV and CDR2 YYDKDF (reference sequence). The DNA of the CDR3 is TGTGCCACTGCCAGGACAGACTATGTGAACACCGGGGAGCTGTTTTTT. Its translation is CATARTDYVNTGELFF.

The chain couples TRBV7-3 to TRBJ2-1; 8 nucleotides match TRBD2. The germline CDR1 and CDR2 sequences are SGHTA and FQGTGA. V trimming: 5 bases; J trimming: 4 bases; junction bases outside the gene matches: 7. The CDR3 sequence is 15 residues long. The CDR3 sequence: CASSTTGTRYNEQFF. CDR3 nucleotides: TGTGCCAGCAGCACAACCGGGACTAGGTACAATGAGCAGTTCTTC.

J is TRBJ2-5 and V is TRBV7-3, with D uncertain. Trimming shortened V by 3 bases and J by 3 bases, and 8 bases separated the two germline ends. There are 13 residues in the CDR3. Germline V gene lookup returns CDR1 SGHTA and CDR2 FQGTGA. The CDR3 loop reads CASSFGREETQYF. CDR3 coding DNA: TGTGCCAGCAGCTTCGGCAGAGAAGAGACCCAGTACTTC.

This chain links TRBV6-2 or TRBV6-3 with TRBJ2-7; 8 bases align to TRBD2. V shed 7 bases, J shed 2 bases, and the junction held 7 bases outside the gene matches. Germline CDR1 and CDR2: MNHEY and SVGEGT. The CDR3 extends over 14 amino acids. CDR3 region: CASTPWREAYEQYF. In nucleotides, the CDR3 is TGTGCCAGCACCCCTTGGCGGGAGGCCTACGAGCAGTACTTC.

The V and J genes are TRBV20-1 and TRBJ1-2; D gene ambiguous. This CDR3 contains 10 residues. Deletions cut 4 bases from V and 5 bases from J, with 5 bases between. Germline loops: CDR1 DFQATT, CDR2 SNEGSKA (reference sequence). Here the CDR3 reads CSATGYGYTF. The DNA for the CDR3 is TGCAGTGCTACCGGGTATGGCTACACCTTC.

This clonotype has only a few counts. The chain joins TRBV6-7 to TRBJ1-5; D is unresolved. TRBV6-7 is labeled an ORF, and its function is uncertain. The CDR3 is 12 residues long. The V end was cut by 4 bases, the J end by 4 bases, with 5 bases between. CDR3 bases: TGTGCCAGCAGTTGCCCGAATCAGCCCCAGCATTTT. Encoded protein: CASSCPNQPQHF.

The genes are TRBV7-9 and TRBJ2-7, with a tentative D call TRBD2 (5 bases). Per the germline V gene, CDR1 is SEHNR and CDR2 is FQNEAQ (reference sequence). This CDR3 region has 13 residues. V was cut by 7 bases and J by 0 bases, with 10 bases left in between. CDR3 region: CASKRGSSYEQYF. The CDR3 region has the DNA TGTGCCAGCAAACGAGGGAGCTCCTACGAGCAGTACTTC.

The chain has TRBV6-1 and TRBJ1-6; D unresolved. The CDR3 spans 16 residues. From germline, CDR1 is MNHNS and CDR2 SASEGT. V lost 5 bases to trimming and J lost 2 bases, with 13 bases between them. The CDR3 sequence is CASSPRREPYNSPLHF. The CDR3 region has the DNA TGTGCCAGCAGTCCGCGACGGGAGCCCTATAATTCACCCCTCCACTTT.

For the CDR3, the DNA is TGTGCCAGCAGCTTAGAGGGGGGACTGATAAGCTCCTACGAGCAGTACTTC. Translated, it gives CASSLEGGLISSYEQYF. The V gene is TRBV7-2, the J gene TRBJ2-7; the D gene could be TRBD1 or TRBD2 (6 bases each). V lost 1 base, J lost 0 bases, and 16 bases lay in between. The germline V gene encodes CDR1 SGHTA and CDR2 FQGNSA. The CDR3 runs to 17 residues.

This rearrangement joins TRBV28 to TRBJ2-7; D might be TRBD1 or TRBD2, each matching 6 bases. In germline, CDR1 is MDHEN, CDR2 SYDVKM. V was cut by 2 bases and J by 5 bases, with 22 bases left in between. The CDR3 is made up of 17 amino acids. In DNA, the CDR3 is TGTGCCAGCAGTTTAGGGGGGACACCCAGTGGAGGGGACGAGCAGTACTTC. Protein: CASSLGGTPSGGDEQYF.

This clonotype was detected once. The rearrangement links TRBV6-1 to TRBJ2-7; 8 bases are shared with TRBD1. With 3 bases clipped from V and 0 bases from J, the junction kept 7 bases outside the gene matches. There are 16 residues in the CDR3. Germline lookup yields CDR1 MNHNS and CDR2 SASEGT. DNA of the CDR3: TGTGCCAGCAGTGACTTTACCGGGACAGGCTCCTACGAGCAGTACTTC. Its protein is CASSDFTGTGSYEQYF.

The rearrangement links TRBV7-9 to TRBJ1-1; tentatively, D is TRBD1 (5 bases). This CDR3 region has 18 residues. Germline CDR1 reads SEHNR; CDR2 reads FQNEAQ (reference sequence). V was shortened by 7 bases and J by 3 bases, with 27 bases between the two germline ends. The DNA for the CDR3 is TGTGCCAGCAACCCTACTGATTGGTCGGGGGGAACGGACACTGAAGCTTTCTTT. It specifies CASNPTDWSGGTDTEAFF.

This clonotype was detected only a few times. The chain uses TRBV6-1 and TRBJ1-1, with no clear D. V dropped 6 bases and J dropped 5 bases, with 13 bases sitting between them. The CDR3 is 13 amino acids. The germline gives CDR1 MNHNS, CDR2 SASEGT. CDR3 region: CASRPGWGTEAFF. In DNA form, the CDR3 reads TGTGCCAGCAGGCCGGGGTGGGGAACTGAAGCTTTCTTT.

This sequence joins TRBV6-4 and TRBJ2-1; 8 nucleotides line up with TRBD2. The CDR3 covers 15 residues. The junction had 9 bases not matched to a gene; V was cut back by 7 bases and J by 4 bases. Per germline, CDR1 MRHNA and CDR2 SNTAGT. CDR3 bases: TGTGCCAGCATTAGACGACTAGCGAGATACAATGAGCAGTTCTTC. Amino acid sequence: CASIRRLARYNEQFF.

V and J are TRBV20-1 and TRBJ1-2; 9 bases match TRBD1. The CDR3 length is 14 residues. Germline lookup yields CDR1 DFQATT and CDR2 SNEGSKA (reference sequence). The V and J ends lost 6 bases and 0 bases, in that order; junction bases with no gene match: 5. The CDR3 here is CSATGQGTNYGYTF. The CDR3 region has the DNA TGCAGTGCCACGGGACAGGGCACTAACTATGGCTACACCTTC.

This clonotype came up a few times. The J gene is TRBJ1-1, the V gene TRBV6-1; no clear D. With 4 bases removed from V and 4 bases from J, the gap between germline ends came to 13 bases. The CDR3 has 14 residues. Germline-derived CDR1 and CDR2 are MNHNS and SASEGT. CDR3 nucleotides: TGTGCCAGCAGTGGGATACCGGGAGTCACTGAAGCTTTCTTT. Translating gives CASSGIPGVTEAFF.

A few counts support this clonotype. The gene calls are TRBV7-2 and TRBJ2-1; D tentatively reads TRBD1 or TRBD2 (5 bases each). Deletions cut 5 bases from V and 6 bases from J, with 17 bases between. Germline values: CDR1 SGHTA, CDR2 FQGNSA. The CDR3 has 15 amino acids. The CDR3 spells CASSLEWDPGNEQFF. The CDR3 coding sequence is TGTGCCAGCAGCCTAGAATGGGACCCCGGCAATGAGCAGTTCTTC.